A selection of T cell receptor beta chains follows, all from one sample in a study of blood T cell repertoires in COVID-19. The protocol was immunoSEQ multiplex PCR, while the TCRdb copy is restricted to in-frame clones and leaves out a portion. Found here are approximately 170,000 clones, approximately 80% of them singletons; the top ten hold around 12%. Sequences were obtained from PBMCs or T cells enriched from blood (not recorded which). Source of these receptors: a man over 45 who had recovered from COVID-19. CDR3s include the opening cysteine and the closing phenylalanine or tryptophan. Each record gives: CDR3 protein, CDR3 DNA, V gene, clone size, D gene, J gene. The D gene is left open where the match is weak. For some rows the clone size is stated as once, few or many, or as a class when expanded; others skip it.

cdr3_aa: CASSPRRGTEAFF
cdr3_nt: TGTGCCAGCAGCCCCCGCAGGGGAACTGAAGCTTTCTTT
v_call: TRBV7-3
clone_size: few
d_call: .
j_call: TRBJ1-1

cdr3_aa: CASSPRGYEQYF
cdr3_nt: TGTGCCAGCAGCCCCAGGGGCTACGAGCAGTACTTC
v_call: TRBV3-1/TRBV3-2
clone_size: .
d_call: .
j_call: TRBJ2-7

cdr3_aa: CASSIRQGITGELFF
cdr3_nt: TGTGCCAGTAGTATCCGGCAGGGCATCACCGGGGAGCTGTTTTTT
v_call: TRBV19
clone_size: .
d_call: .
j_call: TRBJ2-2

cdr3_aa: CSAARDRGYGYTF
cdr3_nt: TGCAGCGCTGCAAGGGACAGGGGCTATGGCTACACCTTC
v_call: TRBV29-1
clone_size: .
d_call: TRBD1
j_call: TRBJ1-2

cdr3_aa: CASSALGAGNSPLHF
cdr3_nt: TGTGCCAGCAGCGCGCTAGGGGCTGGTAATTCACCCCTCCACTTT
v_call: TRBV9
clone_size: few
d_call: .
j_call: TRBJ1-6

cdr3_aa: CASSPWQASNYGYTF
cdr3_nt: TGTGCCAGCAGCCCCTGGCAGGCCTCTAACTATGGCTACACCTTC
v_call: TRBV6-2/TRBV6-3
clone_size: .
d_call: .
j_call: TRBJ1-2

cdr3_aa: CASSFRNEQYF
cdr3_nt: TGTGCCAGCAGTTTCAGGAACGAGCAGTACTTC
v_call: TRBV27
clone_size: .
d_call: .
j_call: TRBJ2-7

cdr3_aa: CATSNRFYGYTF
cdr3_nt: TGTGCCACCAGTAACAGGTTCTATGGCTACACCTTC
v_call: TRBV27
clone_size: .
d_call: .
j_call: TRBJ1-2

cdr3_aa: CASRGWGEGTYEQYF
cdr3_nt: TGTGCCAGCAGAGGATGGGGGGAGGGAACCTACGAGCAGTACTTC
v_call: TRBV28
clone_size: .
d_call: TRBD2
j_call: TRBJ2-7

cdr3_aa: CASSFDGGDYNEQFF
cdr3_nt: TGTGCCAGCAGCTTCGACGGGGGTGACTACAATGAGCAGTTCTTC
v_call: TRBV11-1
clone_size: .
d_call: .
j_call: TRBJ2-1

cdr3_aa: CASSVEYQGNTDTQYF
cdr3_nt: TGTGCCAGCAGCGTAGAATACCAGGGTAACACAGATACGCAGTATTTT
v_call: TRBV9
clone_size: .
d_call: .
j_call: TRBJ2-3

cdr3_aa: CASSFVAGGNTGELFF
cdr3_nt: TGTGCCAGCAGCTTTGTAGCGGGGGGTAACACCGGGGAGCTGTTTTTT
v_call: TRBV11-2
clone_size: .
d_call: TRBD2
j_call: TRBJ2-2

cdr3_aa: CASSQAAGPSYGGAATQYF
cdr3_nt: TGCGCCAGCAGCCAAGCAGCTGGACCCTCGTATGGGGGGGCAGCGACGCAGTATTTT
v_call: TRBV4-3
clone_size: .
d_call: .
j_call: TRBJ2-3

cdr3_aa: CASSPGGVSGANVLTF
cdr3_nt: TGCGCCAGCAGCCCCGGAGGGGTCTCTGGGGCCAACGTCCTGACTTTC
v_call: TRBV4-3
clone_size: .
d_call: .
j_call: TRBJ2-6

cdr3_aa: CASSKEGRTNQPQHF
cdr3_nt: TGTGCCAGTAGTAAGGAGGGGCGCACCAATCAGCCCCAGCATTTT
v_call: TRBV19
clone_size: .
d_call: .
j_call: TRBJ1-5

cdr3_aa: CASSPISNTEAFF
cdr3_nt: TGTGCCAGCTCACCAATCAGTAACACTGAAGCTTTCTTT
v_call: TRBV18
clone_size: .
d_call: .
j_call: TRBJ1-1

cdr3_aa: CASSRQGLSLNNEKLFF
cdr3_nt: TGTGCCAGTTCGAGACAGGGCCTCTCCTTAAATAATGAAAAACTGTTTTTT
v_call: TRBV19
clone_size: .
d_call: TRBD1
j_call: TRBJ1-4

cdr3_aa: CASSLGTVGETQYF
cdr3_nt: TGTGCCAGCAGCTTAGGAACAGTCGGAGAGACCCAGTACTTC
v_call: TRBV7-8
clone_size: .
d_call: .
j_call: TRBJ2-5

cdr3_aa: CASSPGQKETQYF
cdr3_nt: TGTGCCAGCTCACCAGGTCAGAAAGAGACCCAGTACTTC
v_call: TRBV18
clone_size: .
d_call: .
j_call: TRBJ2-5

cdr3_aa: CASSLDRNSEAFF
cdr3_nt: TGTGCCAGCAGCTTAGACAGAAACTCTGAAGCTTTCTTT
v_call: TRBV7-8
clone_size: .
d_call: .
j_call: TRBJ1-1

cdr3_aa: CASSLRGQGGGYTF
cdr3_nt: TGTGCCAGCAGTTTGAGGGGACAGGGCGGTGGCTACACCTTC
v_call: TRBV27
clone_size: few
d_call: TRBD1
j_call: TRBJ1-2

cdr3_aa: CASSLGQTYTGELFF
cdr3_nt: TGCGCCAGCAGCTTGGGACAGACATACACCGGGGAGCTGTTTTTT
v_call: TRBV5-1
clone_size: once
d_call: .
j_call: TRBJ2-2

cdr3_aa: CASSQEGGAQYF
cdr3_nt: TGCGCCAGCAGCCAAGAAGGAGGGGCCCAGTACTTC
v_call: TRBV4-1
clone_size: few
d_call: .
j_call: TRBJ2-5

cdr3_aa: CASRREISGNTIYF
cdr3_nt: TGTGCCAGCAGGCGGGAGATCTCTGGAAACACCATATATTTT
v_call: TRBV2
clone_size: .
d_call: .
j_call: TRBJ1-3

cdr3_aa: CASSLGAGSNYGYTF
cdr3_nt: TGTGCCAGCAGCTTGGGCGCAGGGTCCAACTATGGCTACACCTTC
v_call: TRBV5-5
clone_size: .
d_call: .
j_call: TRBJ1-2

cdr3_aa: CASSPPRGSETQYF
cdr3_nt: TGTGCCAGCAGCCCCCCCCGAGGCTCGGAGACCCAGTACTTC
v_call: TRBV28
clone_size: .
d_call: .
j_call: TRBJ2-5

cdr3_aa: CASSLGSGSSYNEQFF
cdr3_nt: TGTGCCAGCAGCTTAGGATCCGGGAGCTCCTACAATGAGCAGTTCTTC
v_call: TRBV7-6
clone_size: .
d_call: .
j_call: TRBJ2-1

cdr3_aa: CASSSYRNEKLFF
cdr3_nt: TGTGCCAGCAGTTCCTACAGAAATGAAAAACTGTTTTTT
v_call: TRBV12-3/TRBV12-4
clone_size: .
d_call: .
j_call: TRBJ1-4

cdr3_aa: CASSYFPGTGETEAFF
cdr3_nt: TGTGCCAGCAGTTACTTCCCCGGGACAGGGGAGACTGAAGCTTTCTTT
v_call: TRBV6-5
clone_size: .
d_call: TRBD1
j_call: TRBJ1-1

cdr3_aa: CAAAGGKSEQYF
cdr3_nt: TGTGCCGCGGCGGGGGGGAAGAGTGAGCAGTACTTC
v_call: TRBV10-3
clone_size: .
d_call: TRBD2
j_call: TRBJ2-7

cdr3_aa: CASSAGGSLYNEQFF
cdr3_nt: TGTGCCAGTAGTGCCGGCGGTAGTCTCTACAATGAGCAGTTCTTC
v_call: TRBV19
clone_size: .
d_call: .
j_call: TRBJ2-1

cdr3_aa: CASSGTGYSGELFF
cdr3_nt: TGTGCCAGCAGCGGGACAGGGTATTCCGGGGAGCTGTTTTTT
v_call: TRBV6-5
clone_size: .
d_call: TRBD1
j_call: TRBJ2-2

cdr3_aa: CASSLERVRRYGYTF
cdr3_nt: TGTGCCAGCAGCTTAGAGAGGGTCAGGAGGTATGGCTACACCTTC
v_call: TRBV7-9
clone_size: once
d_call: .
j_call: TRBJ1-2

cdr3_aa: CASRKPGLNEQFF
cdr3_nt: TGTGCCAGCAGAAAACCGGGGTTGAATGAGCAGTTCTTC
v_call: TRBV6-5
clone_size: .
d_call: .
j_call: TRBJ2-1

cdr3_aa: CASRQGNIRELFF
cdr3_nt: TGTGCCAGCAGACAGGGTAATATTCGGGAGCTGTTTTTT
v_call: TRBV5-8
clone_size: .
d_call: .
j_call: TRBJ2-2

cdr3_aa: CASNLGQDFYGYTF
cdr3_nt: TGTGCCAGCAACCTCGGACAGGACTTCTATGGCTACACCTTC
v_call: TRBV6-1
clone_size: .
d_call: TRBD1
j_call: TRBJ1-2

cdr3_aa: CASSLSDRALSQPQHF
cdr3_nt: TGTGCCAGCAGCTTATCTGACAGGGCCCTCAGTCAGCCCCAGCATTTT
v_call: TRBV5-6
clone_size: .
d_call: TRBD1
j_call: TRBJ1-5

cdr3_aa: CASSSIRGGKTDTQYF
cdr3_nt: TGTGCCAGCAGCTCGATACGGGGGGGCAAGACAGATACGCAGTATTTT
v_call: TRBV14
clone_size: .
d_call: TRBD2
j_call: TRBJ2-3

cdr3_aa: CAIGTSGNQPQHF
cdr3_nt: TGTGCCATCGGAACTAGCGGGAATCAGCCCCAGCATTTT
v_call: TRBV10-3
clone_size: .
d_call: .
j_call: TRBJ1-5

cdr3_aa: CASSPPYPGEGQYF
cdr3_nt: TGTGCCAGCTCACCACCGTATCCAGGGGAAGGGCAGTACTTC
v_call: TRBV18
clone_size: .
d_call: .
j_call: TRBJ2-7

cdr3_aa: CASRGTGGNLGQPQHF
cdr3_nt: TGTGCCAGCAGGGGGACAGGGGGGAATTTGGGTCAGCCCCAGCATTTT
v_call: TRBV28
clone_size: .
d_call: TRBD1
j_call: TRBJ1-5

cdr3_aa: CASSRSGGSETQYF
cdr3_nt: TGTGCCAGCAGTCGTAGCGGGGGCTCGGAGACCCAGTACTTC
v_call: TRBV6-2/TRBV6-3
clone_size: .
d_call: TRBD2
j_call: TRBJ2-5

cdr3_aa: CASSEGIDTGELFF
cdr3_nt: TGTGCCAGCAGTGAGGGCATAGACACCGGGGAGCTGTTTTTT
v_call: TRBV6-4
clone_size: many
d_call: .
j_call: TRBJ2-2

cdr3_aa: CASTPRSASGGRGTGELFF
cdr3_nt: TGTGCCAGCACCCCGAGGTCGGCTAGCGGGGGCCGGGGGACCGGGGAGCTGTTTTTT
v_call: TRBV6-2/TRBV6-3
clone_size: .
d_call: TRBD2
j_call: TRBJ2-2

cdr3_aa: CASSLAWHRDTEDEQFF
cdr3_nt: TGTGCCAGCAGCTTGGCGTGGCACCGGGACACGGAGGATGAGCAGTTCTTC
v_call: TRBV5-4
clone_size: once
d_call: .
j_call: TRBJ2-1

cdr3_aa: CASSTGQGAYEQYF
cdr3_nt: TGTGCCAGCAGCACCGGGCAGGGGGCTTACGAGCAGTACTTC
v_call: TRBV11-3
clone_size: many
d_call: TRBD1
j_call: TRBJ2-7

cdr3_aa: CASSGNRGRAFF
cdr3_nt: TGTGCCAGTAGTGGAAACAGGGGACGGGCTTTCTTT
v_call: TRBV19
clone_size: .
d_call: TRBD1
j_call: TRBJ1-1

cdr3_aa: CASSLLGTGSAYEQYF
cdr3_nt: TGTGCCAGCAGTTTATTGGGGACAGGGTCCGCATACGAGCAGTACTTC
v_call: TRBV28
clone_size: few
d_call: TRBD1
j_call: TRBJ2-7

cdr3_aa: CASSSGTNYGYTF
cdr3_nt: TGTGCCAGCAGCTCGGGGACAAACTATGGCTACACCTTC
v_call: TRBV12-3/TRBV12-4
clone_size: .
d_call: .
j_call: TRBJ1-2

cdr3_aa: CASSSPLGQTNTEAFF
cdr3_nt: TGTGCCAGCAGCTCCCCCCTGGGACAGACAAACACTGAAGCTTTCTTT
v_call: TRBV27
clone_size: .
d_call: TRBD1
j_call: TRBJ1-1

cdr3_aa: CASSSPGEGEETQYF
cdr3_nt: TGCGCCAGCAGCTCCCCAGGGGAGGGGGAAGAGACCCAGTACTTC
v_call: TRBV5-1
clone_size: .
d_call: .
j_call: TRBJ2-5

cdr3_aa: CASSLAVSGVGYTF
cdr3_nt: TGCGCCAGCAGCTTGGCTGTGTCAGGGGTCGGCTACACCTTC
v_call: TRBV5-1
clone_size: .
d_call: .
j_call: TRBJ1-2

cdr3_aa: CASSSIDRVVGAEAFF
cdr3_nt: TGTGCCAGCAGTTCGATCGACAGGGTAGTGGGGGCTGAAGCTTTCTTT
v_call: TRBV28
clone_size: .
d_call: TRBD1
j_call: TRBJ1-1

cdr3_aa: CASSVEGVSYTF
cdr3_nt: TGTGCCAGCAGCGTAGAGGGGGTGAGCTACACCTTC
v_call: TRBV9
clone_size: .
d_call: .
j_call: TRBJ1-2

cdr3_aa: CASSTQGFLETQYF
cdr3_nt: TGTGCCAGCAGCACACAGGGTTTTCTAGAGACCCAGTACTTC
v_call: TRBV7-8
clone_size: .
d_call: .
j_call: TRBJ2-5

cdr3_aa: CASKGATNEKLFF
cdr3_nt: TGTGCCAGCAAGGGAGCAACTAATGAAAAACTGTTTTTT
v_call: TRBV28
clone_size: once
d_call: .
j_call: TRBJ1-4

cdr3_aa: CASSFGQGARFEFF
cdr3_nt: .
v_call: TRBV5-6
clone_size: .
d_call: .
j_call: TRBJ2-1